The 27 T cell receptor beta chains below come from one sample, sequenced in a study of blood T cells in healthy people across ages. A J-beta primer mix and a sample-barcoded 5' primer were used in a second PCR of about 7 to 12 cycles. TCRdb ran MiXCR on the 5' RACE reads and lists one entry per CDR3 protein. The table lists 850,000 to 1,000,000 distinct CDR3 sequences, under 50% of them singletons. Input material: blood. The receptors stem from a man between 25 and 39 years old in good health.

V is TRBV27 and J is TRBJ2-1; D gene ambiguous. CDR1 is MNHEY, CDR2 SMNVEV, per germline (reference sequence). With 5 bases removed from V and 0 bases from J, the gap between germline ends came to 11 bases. This CDR3 has 15 residues. CDR3 sequence reads: CASSPTLGSYNEQFF. The CDR3 DNA reads as TGTGCCAGCAGTCCGACCCTAGGCTCCTACAATGAGCAGTTCTTC.

The sample holds many counts of this clonotype. The chain joins TRBV5-8 to TRBJ1-2; perhaps TRBD1 as D (6 bases). The CDR3 has 15 residues. V was cut by 4 bases and J by 5 bases, with 18 bases left in between. Germline V gene lookup returns CDR1 SGHTS and CDR2 YDEGEE. CDR3 nucleotides: TGTGCCAGCAGCCCGCTGGGGGCGCCGATGTATGGCTACACCTTC. This codes for CASSPLGAPMYGYTF. The full variable domain, rest sourced from reference TRBV5-8 and TRBJ1-2, is EAGVTQSPTHLIKTRGQQATLRCSPISGHTSVYWYQQALGLGLQFLLWYDEGEERNRGNFPPRFSGRQFPNYSSELNVNALELEDSALYLCASSPLGAPMYGYTFGSGTRLTVV.

The V gene is TRBV5-1, the J gene TRBJ2-3; tentative D call: TRBD1 (5 bases). This CDR3 comprises 16 residues. Per germline, CDR1 SGHRS and CDR2 YFSETQ. V shed 2 bases and J shed 6 bases, with 19 bases lying between them. CDR3 sequence: CASSFQGAGPTDTQYF. The CDR3 DNA reads TGCGCCAGCAGCTTTCAGGGCGCTGGCCCAACGGATACGCAGTATTTT.

The V call is TRBV5-6, the J call TRBJ1-2, with D perhaps matching TRBD1 (5 bases). This CDR3 is built from 13 residues. CDR1 is SGHDT and CDR2 is YYEEEE in the germline V gene. V was clipped by 2 bases and J by 7 bases, with 12 bases between them. CDR3 nucleotide sequence: TGTGCCAGCAGCTTTGGGCAGGGCGGTGGCTACACCTTC. Amino acid sequence: CASSFGQGGGYTF.

V gene TRBV28 combines with J gene TRBJ1-1, with D possibly being TRBD1 (6 bases). The CDR3 is made up of 14 amino acids. The V and J ends lost 7 bases and 1 base respectively, with 13 bases between them. The germline gives CDR1 MDHEN, CDR2 SYDVKM. CDR3 loop: CASTGGPKNTEAFF. DNA of the CDR3: TGTGCCAGCACGGGGGGGCCTAAGAACACTGAAGCTTTCTTT.

This clonotype was detected only a few times. CDR3 amino acids: CATSALRGTGYTF. The CDR3 DNA is TGTGCCACCAGTGCCCTGAGGGGGACTGGCTACACCTTC. J is TRBJ1-2 and V is TRBV24-1; a weak D match, TRBD1 (6 bases). Germline values: CDR1 KGHDR, CDR2 SFDVKD. Between the trimmed V and J ends, which lost 5 bases and 7 bases, there was a span of 13 bases. The CDR3 totals 13 residues.

This clonotype was recorded a few times. The chain couples TRBV24-1 to TRBJ2-6; D not resolved. The CDR3 consists of 13 residues. Germline V gene sequence: CDR1 KGHDR, CDR2 SFDVKD. V gave up 7 bases and J gave up 0 bases, with 3 bases separating them. The CDR3 sequence is CATSGSGANVLTF. CDR3 DNA: TGTGCCACCAGCGGCTCTGGGGCCAACGTCCTGACTTTC.

The V gene is TRBV20-1, the J gene TRBJ1-2; a weak D match, TRBD1 (6 bases). V dropped 3 bases and J dropped 4 bases, with 15 bases sitting between them. Germline V gene data show CDR1 as DFQATT and CDR2 as SNEGSKA (reference sequence). The CDR3 is made up of 14 amino acids. DNA of the CDR3: TGCAGTGCTAGGGAGGACAGCCGTTCCTATGGCTACACCTTC. Its translation is CSAREDSRSYGYTF.

In its sample, this clonotype was seen a few times. The chain carries TRBV5-1 and TRBJ2-4; TRBD2 matches 10 bases. The germline CDR1 and CDR2 sequences are SGHRS and YFSETQ. After removal of 3 bases from V and 7 bases from J, the junction contained 4 bases not matched to a gene. CDR3 length: 14 amino acids. This CDR3 is CASSWGTSDNIQYF. DNA for the CDR3: TGCGCCAGCAGCTGGGGGACTAGCGACAACATTCAGTACTTC. The full variable domain, its missing parts supplied by reference TRBV5-1 and TRBJ2-4, is KAGVTQTPRYLIKTRGQQVTLSCSPISGHRSVSWYQQTPGQGLQFLFEYFSETQRNKGNFPGRFSGRQFSNSRSEMNVSTLELGDSALYLCASSWGTSDNIQYFGAGTRLSVL.

The rearrangement uses TRBV29-1 and TRBJ2-1, with 12 bases lining up with TRBD2. The CDR3 totals 19 residues. The V gene end was trimmed by 4 bases and the J gene end by 9 bases; junction bases not matched to a gene: 22. CDR1 and CDR2 (germline): SQVTM, ANQGSEA. CDR3 loop: CSVVLNPSTSGGGDVEQFF. CDR3 DNA: TGCAGCGTTGTTCTAAACCCCTCGACTAGCGGGGGAGGAGATGTTGAGCAGTTCTTC.

J is TRBJ1-6 and V is TRBV20-1; maybe TRBD1 (5 bases). V was cut by 3 bases and J by 7 bases, with 16 bases left in between. This CDR3 region has 15 residues. Germline CDR1 reads DFQATT; CDR2 reads SNEGSKA (reference sequence). CDR3 bases: TGCAGTGCTAGCGACCGGGGGGTCCCCAATTCACCCCTCCACTTT. It yields the protein CSASDRGVPNSPLHF.

This clonotype has more than one count but fewer than ten. The V call is TRBV10-1, the J call TRBJ2-1; TRBD2 agrees at 7 bases. The CDR3 consists of 17 residues. V was clipped by 2 bases and J by 4 bases; unmatched bases: 11. The germline CDR1 and CDR2 sequences are WNHNN and SYGVQD (reference sequence). The DNA for the CDR3 is TGCGCCAGCAGTGAGAAATTGACCGAGCGGGGATACAATGAGCAGTTCTTC. Protein sequence: CASSEKLTERGYNEQFF.

The DNA of the CDR3 is TGTGCCAGCACTACGTCGGCGGGGGGGAACAATGAGCAGTTCTTC. It specifies CASTTSAGGNNEQFF. The V call is TRBV27, the J call TRBJ2-1; the match to TRBD2 covers 9 bases. V shed 7 bases and J 5 bases; nucleotides not matched to a gene: 9. CDR3 length: 15 amino acids. CDR1 is MNHEY, CDR2 SMNVEV, per germline (reference sequence).

The gene calls are TRBV29-1 and TRBJ2-7; TRBD1 is a possible D gene (6 bases). The CDR3 runs 14 residues. V lost 4 bases and J lost 0, with 13 bases in between. Germline CDR1 is SQVTM and CDR2 is ANQGSEA. The CDR3 region is CSVGGVGGSYEQYF. The CDR3 bases are TGCAGCGTTGGAGGTGTAGGGGGCTCCTACGAGCAGTACTTC.

The chain links TRBV27 to TRBJ2-3, with 8 positions matching TRBD1. Trimming removed 7 bases from V and 9 bases from J; junction bases left unmatched: 9. Germline V CDR1 and CDR2: MNHEY, SMNVEV (reference sequence). CDR3 length: 13 residues. In DNA, the CDR3 is TGTGCCAGCAAACAGGGGGAGATAGGGACGCAGTATTTT. Translating gives CASKQGEIGTQYF.

The J gene is TRBJ1-1, the V gene TRBV10-3, with no clear D. Germline CDR1 is ENHRY and CDR2 is SYGVKD. V lost 4 bases to trimming and J lost 3 bases, with 15 bases between them. CDR3 length: 15 amino acids. CDR3 DNA: TGTGCCATCAGTGGGATCTCAAGCTCGGACACTGAAGCTTTCTTT. Translated: CAISGISSSDTEAFF.

There are a few counts of this clonotype. V is TRBV29-1 and J is TRBJ2-6; D call uncertain. V lost 4 bases and J 0 bases, leaving 4 bases between the germline ends. The CDR3 runs 13 residues. CDR1 is SQVTM, CDR2 ANQGSEA, per germline. The CDR3 DNA follows: TGCAGCGTTGTGGGCTCTGGGGCCAACGTCCTGACTTTC. Translation gives CSVVGSGANVLTF.

Details on this clonotype: The junction does not match germline at one end; this may be a read error. V is TRBV12-3 or TRBV12-4 and J is TRBJ2-3; tentatively, D is TRBD1 (6 bases). The CDR3 covers 14 residues. CDR3 DNA: TGTGCCAGCAGTTTATTTCGGGACACAGGTACGCAGTATTTT. Protein product: CASSLFRDTGTQYF.

The V and J genes are TRBV28 and TRBJ2-7; 10 nucleotides align to TRBD2. The J segment lost 1 base and the V segment lost 2 bases, leaving 2 bases of the junction unmatched. Per germline, CDR1 MDHEN and CDR2 SYDVKM. The CDR3 contains 15 residues. CDR3 in amino acids: CASSLPTSGSYEQYF. As DNA, the CDR3 is TGTGCCAGCAGTTTACCGACTAGCGGGTCCTACGAGCAGTACTTC.

The chain couples TRBV9 to TRBJ2-3; no clear D gene. Between the trimmed V and J ends, which lost 3 bases and 5 bases, there was a span of 10 bases. Germline V CDR1 and CDR2: SGDLS, YYNGEE. The CDR3 sequence is 13 residues long. CDR3 loop: CASSGQAGDTQYF. The DNA of the CDR3 is TGTGCCAGCAGCGGGCAAGCTGGAGATACGCAGTATTTT.

This clonotype came up a few times. The rearrangement joins TRBV5-1 to TRBJ2-1; 7 bases are shared with TRBD1. J was trimmed by 4 bases and V by 3 bases; bases with no gene match: 7. CDR3 size: 15 residues. Germline values: CDR1 SGHRS, CDR2 YFSETQ. In DNA, the CDR3 is TGCGCCAGCAGCTACGGGGCAGGGGGATACAATGAGCAGTTCTTC. This codes for CASSYGAGGYNEQFF.

The sample holds a few counts of this clonotype. CDR3 residues: CAISGAGTGLEQFF. The CDR3 DNA reads as TGTGCCATCAGTGGCGCCGGGACAGGATTAGAGCAGTTCTTC. The gene calls are TRBV10-3 and TRBJ2-1; 8 bases agree with TRBD1. Looked up from germline, CDR1 is ENHRY and CDR2 is SYGVKD. The CDR3 totals 14 residues. V lost 4 bases to trimming and J lost 10 bases; unmatched junction nucleotides: 9.

The chain is built from TRBV4-2 and TRBJ2-7, with TRBD1 identical over 9 bases. Germline V gene sequence: CDR1 LGHNA, CDR2 YNFKEQ. J lost 2 bases, V lost 2 bases, and 1 base had no gene match. This CDR3 region has 14 residues. Written as DNA, the CDR3 is TGTGCCAGCAGCCAAAGGACAGGGGCCTACGAGCAGTACTTC. Protein product: CASSQRTGAYEQYF.

V and J are TRBV6-5 and TRBJ2-1; D possibly corresponds to TRBD2 (5 bases). With 4 bases removed from V and 7 bases from J, the gap between germline ends came to 8 bases. Germline values: CDR1 MNHEY, CDR2 SVGAGI. The CDR3 spans 12 residues. CDR3 sequence (DNA): TGTGCCAGCAGTTGCTCGGGAAATGAGCAGTTCTTC. Its protein is CASSCSGNEQFF.

This clonotype has more than one count but fewer than ten. The chain combines TRBV3-1 with TRBJ1-1, with D unclear. The ends were cut back, 1 base at V and 1 base at J, with 7 bases in the middle. Germline CDR1 and CDR2: LGHDT and YNNKEL (reference sequence). The CDR3 is 14 amino acids. Here the CDR3 reads CASSQAGKNTEAFF. CDR3 in DNA: TGTGCCAGCAGCCAAGCCGGTAAGAACACTGAAGCTTTCTTT.

This clonotype was detected many times. This sequence joins TRBV12-3 or TRBV12-4 and TRBJ2-7; 11 bases are a match to TRBD2. V shed 6 bases, J shed 6 bases, and the junction held 7 bases outside the gene matches. CDR3 length: 14 amino acids. In nucleotides, the CDR3 is TGTGCCAGCAGGGCCTCGGGGACTAGCGGCGAGCAGTACTTC. Its protein is CASRASGTSGEQYF.

The rearrangement joins TRBV5-1 to TRBJ2-5; D might be TRBD1 or TRBD2, each matching 5 bases. The J call may be faulty, since TRBJ2-7 better matches the DNA end. The CDR3 contains 14 residues. Germline V gene sequence: CDR1 SGHRS, CDR2 YFSETQ. This CDR3 is CASSPEEQAYEQYF. The CDR3 DNA reads as TGCGCCAGCAGCCCGGAGGAACAGGCCTACGAGCAGTACTTC.